The entry below describes one T cell receptor (beta chain). Its antigen is undetermined. The PCR ran on 60 Vbeta and 13 Jbeta primers. Using immunoSEQ multiplex PCR, the repertoire was profiled, and TCRdb retains in-frame clones only, with some absent. The sample holds roughly 60,000 clones; around 83% are singletons and the top ten take roughly 4%. The data were obtained in a study of cytomegalovirus exposure and HLA in healthy donors. Findings and limits, study-wide: The study put roughly 160 TCR beta chains on its list as cytomegalovirus-associated. Later analysis identified a missense DCLRE1C variant that was linked to TCR beta V- and J-gene trimming. It was taken for granted in presence/absence analyses that sequencing depth across donors was roughly uniform. In terms of immune exposure information, only CMV serostatus was available.

Germline-derived CDR1 and CDR2 are MGHRA and YSYEKL. V was pared by 0 bases and J by 4 bases, with 15 bases between. The CDR3 contains 16 residues. The sample was PBMCs. The rearrangement joins TRBV4-1 to TRBJ1-2; D gene unclear. This clonotype originated in a man aged 25 to 45 in good health and CMV-seronegative. The DNA for the CDR3 is TGCGCCAGCAGCCAAGATACGGGGAACTTGCCCTATGGCTACACCTTC. This encodes CASSQDTGNLPYGYTF.